A single T cell receptor (beta chain) is shown here with its context. Its antigen is as yet unknown. Produced via immunoSEQ multiplex PCR; TCRdb's table is partial and in-frame only. The sample lists approximately 480,000 clones, 87% occurring once. The data are from a study of Ad26.COV2.S vaccination and SARS-CoV-2 variants. Study at large: By the intramuscular route, Ad26.COV2.S was given once, or twice 56 days apart. Whole-study results and caveats: Placebo recipients and vaccine recipients were similar in non-spike TCR breadth. The placebo group had lower spike-specific TCR breadth than the vaccine recipients did.

Regarding treatment: around 19 received Ad26.COV2.S at low or high dose, single or two shots; 5 received placebo; per-sample allocation not given. Following the first vaccine or placebo injection, samples were taken on day 63. This CDR3 is built from 15 residues. V shed 5 bases, J shed 5 bases, and the junction held 12 bases outside the gene matches. CDR1 and CDR2 from the germline V gene are KGHSH and LQKENI. The receptor was isolated from a person aged 18 to 59 who received the Ad26.COV2.S COVID-19 vaccine or a placebo. The starting material was peripheral blood, obtained in a trial of Ad26.COV2.S vaccine versus placebo. J is TRBJ2-7 and V is TRBV18; 7 nucleotides match TRBD2. The CDR3 DNA sequence: TGTGCCAGCTCAGGCGGACTAGTGGGATTGGACGAGCAGTACTTC. Protein sequence: CASSGGLVGLDEQYF.